This T cell receptor (beta chain) was sequenced in a study of blood T cell repertoires in COVID-19. Study in general: The United States, Italy and Spain supplied acute and convalescent COVID-19 samples.

CDR1 MDHEN and CDR2 SYDVKM come from the germline V gene. The CDR3 is 15 amino acids. Trimming cost V 7 bases and J 0 bases; bases outside gene matches: 7. Sequencing was performed with immunoSEQ multiplex PCR; in TCRdb, only in-frame clones are kept and a portion is missing. The table includes 120,000 to 150,000 clones, roughly 84% detected once. Sequenced material: peripheral blood. This clonotype originated in a human donor with acute or convalescent COVID-19. The donor label of this sample is uncertain. This chain uses TRBV28 with TRBJ1-1; TRBD1 aligns across 8 bases. CDR3 amino acids: CASTQTGVMNTEAFF. The CDR3 region has the DNA TGTGCCAGCACCCAGACAGGGGTAATGAACACTGAAGCTTTCTTT.